This T cell receptor beta chain was sequenced in a study of T cells in tuberculosis. Findings of the study overall: Samples were chosen by availability of cryopreserved specimens.

Comment on this clone: The antigen remains unidentified.

Time point here: new active TB diagnosis, blood taken before or within 7 days of starting treatment. Each patient had positive sputum smear microscopy and/or positive culture. Sequencing used immunoSEQ multiplex PCR; TCRdb keeps in-frame clones, though not all of them. The sample carries 25,000 to 35,000 clones, roughly 87% recorded once. This CDR3 comprises 15 residues. CDR1 and CDR2 (germline): SGHDT, YYEEEE. V was clipped by 0 bases and J by 6 bases, with 14 bases between them. The rearrangement joins TRBV5-6 to TRBJ2-3, with D unresolved. This clonotype was sampled from an adult with tuberculosis. Here the sequenced sample was PBMCs, taken at tuberculosis diagnosis. The CDR3 protein is CASSLAPPLEDTQYF. The CDR3 DNA reads TGTGCCAGCAGCTTGGCGCCTCCCTTAGAGGATACGCAGTATTTT.